The 30 T cell receptor beta chains below all came from one sample that was sequenced in a study of blood T cell repertoires in COVID-19. Repertoires were generated with immunoSEQ multiplex PCR, while TCRdb's copy carries only in-frame clones and drops some. The table includes about 180,000 clones, approximately 88% detected once. The sequenced sample consisted of peripheral blood. The receptors come from a woman aged 60 to 75 with acute or convalescent COVID-19.

This clone has a handful of counts. The J gene is TRBJ2-3, the V gene TRBV2, with 10 nucleotides matching TRBD1. CDR3 length equals 13 residues. Germline assignment: CDR1 SNHLY and CDR2 FYNNEI. With V trimmed by 11 bases and J by 1 base, 3 bases remained unmatched. The CDR3 is CAGGTGGTDTQYF. In nucleotides, the CDR3 is TGTGCCGGAGGGACAGGGGGCACAGATACGCAGTATTTT.

This chain uses TRBV19 with TRBJ1-4; D gene ambiguous. Germline CDR1 LNHDA, CDR2 SQIVND (reference sequence). Trimming removed 3 bases at V and 6 bases at J, with 5 bases between. This CDR3 is built from 12 residues. CDR3 amino acids: CASSMKHEKLFF. The DNA of the CDR3 is TGTGCCAGTAGTATGAAGCATGAAAAACTGTTTTTT.

The chain employs TRBV5-1 and TRBJ1-4; perhaps TRBD1 as D (5 bases). Germline V gives CDR1 SGHRS, CDR2 YFSETQ. Trimming cost V 4 bases and J 5 bases, with 21 bases left between them. This CDR3 is built from 17 residues. In DNA, the CDR3 is TGCGCCAGCAGCGTCGGGCAGGGTTTGGCCGGGAATGAAAAACTGTTTTTT. Translation: CASSVGQGLAGNEKLFF. Looking up the rest from reference TRBV5-1 and TRBJ1-4 gives the full variable domain: KAGVTQTPRYLIKTRGQQVTLSCSPISGHRSVSWYQQTPGQGLQFLFEYFSETQRNKGNFPGRFSGRQFSNSRSEMNVSTLELGDSALYLCASSVGQGLAGNEKLFFGSGTQLSVL.

The rearrangement links TRBV7-3 to TRBJ1-1; D is unresolved. Trimming took off 5 bases at V and 2 bases at J, with 9 bases between the two ends. This CDR3 comprises 13 residues. Germline CDR1 SGHTA, CDR2 FQGTGA. CDR3 sequence: CASSTAVNTEAFF. In nucleotides, the CDR3 is TGTGCCAGCAGCACCGCGGTTAACACTGAAGCTTTCTTT.

The chain uses TRBV3-1 (or the pseudogene TRBV3-2) and TRBJ1-3; TRBD1 aligns across 8 bases. Per germline, CDR1 LGHDT and CDR2 YNNKEL (reference sequence). The CDR3 has 18 amino acids. Germline trimming cut 3 bases from V and 4 bases from J; bases unmatched to any gene: 14. The CDR3 nucleotides are TGTGCCAGCAGCCATAATGTACTGGGGACAGGCGCGGGAAACACCATATATTTT. Amino acid sequence: CASSHNVLGTGAGNTIYF.

The J gene is TRBJ2-5, the V gene TRBV5-4, with D possibly being TRBD1 (6 bases). CDR3 length: 15 amino acids. Per germline, CDR1 SGHNT and CDR2 YYREEE (reference sequence). V was clipped by 4 bases and J by 4 bases, with 17 bases between them. CDR3 nucleotides: TGTGCCAGCAGCCGTCGTGACAGGCTAGGAGAGACCCAGTACTTC. This gives the protein CASSRRDRLGETQYF.

V usage is TRBV28 and J usage is TRBJ1-4; D not resolved. The CDR3 has 15 residues. Between the trimmed V and J ends, which lost 8 bases and 0 bases, there was a span of 13 bases. Germline CDR1 is MDHEN and CDR2 is SYDVKM. In DNA, the CDR3 is TGTGCCAGCGTGGGGAGGCATGCAACTAATGAAAAACTGTTTTTT. Its translation: CASVGRHATNEKLFF.

The V call is TRBV19, the J call TRBJ2-6; the D gene is possibly TRBD2 (5 bases). This CDR3 spans 15 amino acids. V lost 3 bases and J 2 bases, leaving 8 bases between the germline ends. Germline assignment: CDR1 LNHDA and CDR2 SQIVND (reference sequence). For the CDR3, the DNA is TGTGCCAGTAGTATGTCCGGGGCTGGGGCCAACGTCCTGACTTTC. Its protein is CASSMSGAGANVLTF.

This clone was observed a single time. The chain recombines TRBV18 with TRBJ1-6, with a weak D call TRBD1 (6 bases). The CDR3 covers 18 residues. The germline V gene has CDR1 KGHSH and CDR2 LQKENI. V was shortened by 4 bases and J by 1 base, with 17 bases between the two germline ends. For the CDR3, the DNA is TGTGCCAGCTCACTACAAAGGGGGGGCAGGTCCTATAATTCACCCCTCCACTTT. Protein product: CASSLQRGGRSYNSPLHF.

The chain links TRBV19 to TRBJ2-1; possibly TRBD2 for D (6 bases). The CDR3 covers 13 residues. From germline, CDR1 is LNHDA and CDR2 SQIVND (reference sequence). V lost 3 bases and J 10 bases, leaving 13 bases between the germline ends. CDR3 region: CASSIGGGVEQFF. In DNA form, the CDR3 reads TGTGCCAGTAGTATCGGGGGAGGTGTGGAGCAGTTCTTC. The variable domain in full, completed from reference TRBV19 and TRBJ2-1, reads DGGITQSPKYLFRKEGQNVTLSCEQNLNHDAMYWYRQDPGQGLRLIYYSQIVNDFQKGDIAEGYSVSREKKESFPLTVTSAQKNPTAFYLCASSIGGGVEQFFGPGTRLTVL.

V is TRBV7-2 and J is TRBJ2-7; D unresolved. The CDR3 sequence is 15 residues long. The ends were cut back, 4 bases at V and 1 base at J, with 14 bases in the middle. Germline assignment: CDR1 SGHTA and CDR2 FQGNSA. The CDR3 sequence: CASSSSHKESYEQYF. The CDR3 DNA is TGTGCCAGCAGCTCTTCCCATAAAGAGTCCTACGAGCAGTACTTC. The full variable domain, in which reference TRBV7-2 and TRBJ2-7 provide the parts outside the CDR3, is GAGVSQSPSNKVTEKGKDVELRCDPISGHTALYWYRQSLGQGLEFLIYFQGNSAPDKSGLPSDRFSAERTGGSVSTLTIQRTQQEDSAVYLCASSSSHKESYEQYFGPGTRLTVT.

This clone was counted between two and nine times. J is TRBJ1-2 and V is TRBV2; a possible D gene is TRBD1 (6 bases). The CDR3 has 16 residues. The ends were cut back, 5 bases at V and 0 bases at J, with 16 bases in the middle. Germline V lookup: CDR1 SNHLY, CDR2 FYNNEI. As DNA, the CDR3 is TGTGCCAGCAGTTCCCACCTACAGGGAGCTAACTATGGCTACACCTTC. This codes for CASSSHLQGANYGYTF.

There are a few counts of this clone. The CDR3 loop reads CATFGGGSSPLHF. The DNA for the CDR3 is TGTGCCACCTTCGGCGGGGGTTCTTCACCCCTCCACTTT. The V gene is TRBV24-1, the J gene TRBJ1-6, with a tentative D call TRBD1 (5 bases). V dropped 9 bases and J dropped 9 bases, with 14 bases sitting between them. Germline CDR1 reads KGHDR; CDR2 reads SFDVKD. The length of the CDR3 is 13 residues.

The chain combines TRBV5-1 with TRBJ1-2; a weak D match, TRBD1 (6 bases). CDR1 is SGHRS, CDR2 YFSETQ, per germline. Trimming removed 2 bases at V and 5 bases at J, with 16 bases between. This CDR3 contains 15 residues. As DNA, the CDR3 is TGCGCCAGCAGCTTTAACCCCCAGGGGTTGTATGGCTACACCTTC. It translates to CASSFNPQGLYGYTF.

This chain links TRBV7-2 with TRBJ1-1; D is unresolved. Germline V gene sequence: CDR1 SGHTA, CDR2 FQGNSA. V lost 1 base, J lost 1 base, and 10 bases lay in between. The CDR3 totals 15 residues. The CDR3 spells CASSLVARKNTEAFF. In DNA form, the CDR3 reads TGTGCCAGCAGCTTAGTGGCCAGGAAGAACACTGAAGCTTTCTTT.

As to this clone: At one end, the junction sequence differs from germline, possibly due to a read error. This chain connects TRBV5-8 to TRBJ2-4; unclear D gene. CDR1 is SGHTS, CDR2 YDEGEE, per germline. CDR3 length equals 17 residues. CDR3 sequence: CASRLGYTQMIKNIQYF. The CDR3 DNA reads as TGTGCCAGCAGATTGGGGTACACCCAGATGATCAAAAACATTCAGTACTTC.

V usage is TRBV11-3 and J usage is TRBJ2-7; 7 bases match TRBD1. Germline assignment: CDR1 SGHNT and CDR2 YENEEA. CDR3 size: 14 residues. Losses at the gene ends were 5 bases for V and 1 base for J; bases not matched to a gene: 5. The CDR3 region is CASSRRQGSYEQYF. Here the CDR3 DNA reads TGTGCCAGCAGCCGCCGACAGGGATCCTACGAGCAGTACTTC.

This clone has just one count. The J gene is TRBJ1-2, the V gene TRBV6-1, with TRBD1 identical over 7 bases. Germline V gene data show CDR1 as MNHNS and CDR2 as SASEGT. The V segment lost 3 bases and the J segment 7 bases; nucleotides outside the gene matches: 5. The CDR3 sequence is 13 residues long. The CDR3 DNA is TGTGCCAGCAGTGACAGGCAGGGGGTTGGCTACACCTTC. It codes for CASSDRQGVGYTF.

J is TRBJ2-5 and V is TRBV5-1; no reliable D call. CDR1 and CDR2 from the germline V gene are SGHRS and YFSETQ. The CDR3 loop spans 12 amino acids. Trimming left V 0 bases short and J 5 bases short, with 5 bases between. CDR3 in DNA: TGCGCCAGCAGCTTGGAGCTCGAGACCCAGTACTTC. Encoded protein: CASSLELETQYF.

J is TRBJ2-7 and V is TRBV9; the D gene is possibly TRBD1 (5 bases). The ends were cut back, 3 bases at V and 6 bases at J, with 10 bases in the middle. CDR3 size: 12 residues. Germline V lookup: CDR1 SGDLS, CDR2 YYNGEE. The CDR3 DNA reads TGTGCCAGCAGCGGCACCAGGGTCGAGCAGTACTTC. Amino acid sequence: CASSGTRVEQYF.

The V gene is TRBV6-4, the J gene TRBJ2-7, with TRBD2 matching over 10 bases. Germline loops: CDR1 MRHNA, CDR2 SNTAGT. The CDR3 loop spans 12 amino acids. The V segment lost 2 bases and the J segment 11 bases; nucleotides outside the gene matches: 3. In DNA form, the CDR3 reads TGTGCCAGCAGTGACGAGCGGGGGGGGAAGTACTTC. Its translation: CASSDERGGKYF.

This sequence joins TRBV4-2 and TRBJ1-2; TRBD1 agrees at 9 bases. The germline V gene has CDR1 LGHNA and CDR2 YNFKEQ. The CDR3 loop spans 16 amino acids. V was pared by 0 bases and J by 1 base, with 3 bases of the junction left unmatched. In DNA, the CDR3 is TGTGCCAGCAGCCAAGACACAGGGGGCGGTAACTATGGCTACACCTTC. The encoded protein is CASSQDTGGGNYGYTF.

This rearrangement joins TRBV28 to TRBJ1-2, with 7 bases lining up with TRBD1. Per germline, CDR1 MDHEN and CDR2 SYDVKM. The CDR3 runs to 14 residues. V lost 1 base to trimming and J lost 5 bases; unmatched junction nucleotides: 4. The CDR3 DNA follows: TGTGCCAGCAGTTTATCGACAGGGATGTATGGCTACACCTTC. Protein: CASSLSTGMYGYTF.

This sequence joins TRBV5-4 and TRBJ2-2; TRBD1 aligns across 7 bases. This CDR3 has 15 amino acids. Germline-derived CDR1 and CDR2 are SGHNT and YYREEE (reference sequence). The V gene end was trimmed by 4 bases and the J gene end by 0 bases; junction bases not matched to a gene: 3. The CDR3 DNA reads as TGTGCCAGCAGCAGGGGGCGCACGAACACCGGGGAGCTGTTTTTT. It specifies CASSRGRTNTGELFF.

CDR3 amino acids: CASRRSSSYEQYF. In DNA form, the CDR3 reads TGTGCCAGTAGACGGTCGAGCTCCTACGAGCAGTACTTC. V usage is TRBV19 and J usage is TRBJ2-7; D not certain. V dropped 6 bases and J dropped 0 bases, with 9 bases sitting between them. CDR1 and CDR2 (germline): LNHDA, SQIVND (reference sequence). The CDR3 contains 13 residues.

This clone has a handful of counts. The chain couples TRBV4-1 to TRBJ2-7; possibly TRBD2 for D (6 bases). This CDR3 is 17 amino acids long. V lost 1 base and J lost 7, with 23 bases in between. The germline CDR1 and CDR2 sequences are MGHRA and YSYEKL. The CDR3: CASSQGAPSPFGGEQYF. DNA of the CDR3: TGCGCCAGCAGCCAAGGGGCCCCGTCCCCCTTTGGGGGGGAGCAGTACTTC.

As concerns this clone: One junction end disagrees with the germline gene, perhaps due to a read error. The chain employs TRBV7-7 and TRBJ2-2; perhaps TRBD2 as D (6 bases). CDR1 is SSHAT and CDR2 is FNYEAQ in the germline V gene (reference sequence). This CDR3 spans 15 amino acids. The CDR3 sequence is CASSNGLSNTGELFF. CDR3 nucleotide sequence: TGTGCTAGCAGCAACGGACTAAGTAACACCGGGGAGCTGTTTTTT.

The chain is built from TRBV7-2 and TRBJ1-4; TRBD1 agrees at 7 bases. CDR1 is SGHTA and CDR2 is FQGNSA in the germline V gene. Germline trimming cut 5 bases from V and 3 bases from J; bases unmatched to any gene: 18. The CDR3 consists of 19 residues. The CDR3 loop reads CASSHPPRGGAISNEKLFF. The CDR3 DNA sequence: TGTGCCAGCAGCCATCCTCCGAGAGGGGGCGCGATATCTAATGAAAAACTGTTTTTT.

The chain joins TRBV28 to TRBJ1-6; D remains unclear. V was pared by 7 bases and J by 5 bases, with 15 bases between. CDR1 and CDR2 (germline): MDHEN, SYDVKM. This CDR3 region has 15 residues. The CDR3 DNA is TGTGCCAGCATCCCCGCGGGAAGGGATAATTCACCCCTCCACTTT. Translation gives CASIPAGRDNSPLHF.

The chain combines TRBV19 with TRBJ2-3, with D possibly being TRBD1 (6 bases). Looked up from germline, CDR1 is LNHDA and CDR2 is SQIVND (reference sequence). The CDR3 is 13 residues long. V lost 5 bases and J 4 bases, leaving 10 bases between the germline ends. Written as DNA, the CDR3 is TGTGCCAGTAGTGTACAGGGCTCAGATACGCAGTATTTT. Translated, it gives CASSVQGSDTQYF.